A single sample is the source of the 18 T cell receptor beta chains below, sequenced in a study of T cell repertoires in cytomegalovirus infection. Each CDR3 protein gets one entry after TCRdb re-called the reads with MiXCR. The sample yields about 300,000 distinct CDR3 sequences, around 10% seen once. The sequenced sample was PBMCs. These receptors all stem from a human donor in good health (CMV status not recorded). Some clones in this sample may be carry-over from other donors' samples.

This clonotype was recorded at least ten times. The chain has TRBV28 and TRBJ2-1; 9 nucleotides align to TRBD2. The CDR3 has 12 residues. Per the germline V gene, CDR1 is MDHEN and CDR2 is SYDVKM. V trimming: 8 bases; J trimming: 7 bases; junction bases outside the gene matches: 3. CDR3 sequence: CASSSGANEQFF. For the CDR3, the DNA is TGTGCCAGCTCTAGCGGGGCTAATGAGCAGTTCTTC.

Many counts were recorded for this clonotype. The chain joins TRBV5-1 to TRBJ2-1; TRBD2 matches at 7 bases. The CDR3 has 13 residues. V shed 4 bases and J 10 bases; nucleotides not matched to a gene: 8. Looked up from germline, CDR1 is SGHRS and CDR2 is YFSETQ. In DNA form, the CDR3 reads TGCGCCAGCAGCCCTACTAGCGCCCCCGAGCAGTTCTTC. It translates to CASSPTSAPEQFF.

In its sample, this clonotype was seen many times. V usage is TRBV6-5 and J usage is TRBJ2-1, with TRBD2 identical over 12 bases. Germline-derived CDR1 and CDR2 are MNHEY and SVGAGI. V gave up 0 bases and J gave up 6 bases; unmatched junction bases: 9. The CDR3 loop spans 18 amino acids. The CDR3 DNA sequence: TGTGCCAGCAGTTACTCGATGCTAGCGGGGGGGCCTCGCAATGAGCAGTTCTTC. The encoded protein is CASSYSMLAGGPRNEQFF.

At least ten counts were recorded for this clonotype. The chain employs TRBV4-2 and TRBJ2-7, with D unresolved. CDR3 size: 15 residues. Per the germline V gene, CDR1 is LGHNA and CDR2 is YNFKEQ. Deletions cut 0 bases from V and 3 bases from J, with 12 bases between. The DNA for the CDR3 is TGTGCCAGCAGCCAAGATAGGCACCAAAACTACGAGCAGTACTTC. It encodes CASSQDRHQNYEQYF.

The chain couples TRBV3-1 to TRBJ1-1, with TRBD1 as a possible D gene (6 bases). CDR3 size: 14 residues. The germline gives CDR1 LGHDT, CDR2 YNNKEL (reference sequence). V lost 0 bases and J 4 bases, leaving 9 bases between the germline ends. The CDR3 is CASSQEEGVTEAFF. The CDR3 nucleotides are TGTGCCAGCAGCCAAGAAGAGGGGGTCACTGAAGCTTTCTTT.

V and J are TRBV18 and TRBJ2-1, with D possibly matching TRBD1 (6 bases). The germline V gene has CDR1 KGHSH and CDR2 LQKENI. The V end was cut by 3 bases, the J end by 7 bases, with 16 bases between. CDR3 length: 15 amino acids. The CDR3 DNA reads as TGTGCCAGCTCACCTGGGGCGGTGCAGGGGAATGAGCAGTTCTTC. It specifies CASSPGAVQGNEQFF.

This clonotype occurred many times. CDR3 coding DNA: TGTGCCAGCAGCTTAGGAGGACGGACCATGAACACTGAAGCTTTCTTT. Residues: CASSLGGRTMNTEAFF. V gene TRBV7-9 combines with J gene TRBJ1-1; no definite D call. This CDR3 is built from 16 residues. Germline V gene sequence: CDR1 SEHNR, CDR2 FQNEAQ (reference sequence). V lost 1 base to trimming and J lost 0 bases, with 12 bases between them.

This clonotype was picked up many times. The chain employs TRBV6-2 or TRBV6-3 and TRBJ2-7, with D unclear. The germline V and J ends were trimmed by 2 bases and 0 bases, with 17 bases remaining between them. CDR1 and CDR2 (germline): MNHEY, SVGEGT. CDR3 size: 17 residues. The CDR3 is CASSYTPWNTVSYEQYV. The CDR3 region has the DNA TGTGCCAGCAGTTACACCCCCTGGAATACAGTCTCCTACGAGCAGTACGTC.

The chain combines TRBV2 with TRBJ1-5; 8 positions match TRBD1. V was clipped by 6 bases and J by 0 bases; unmatched bases: 4. The germline CDR1 and CDR2 sequences are SNHLY and FYNNEI. The CDR3 has 15 amino acids. DNA for the CDR3: TGTGCCAGCAGGGGCGGGACAGGTAGCAATCAGCCCCAGCATTTT. Its protein is CASRGGTGSNQPQHF.

V usage is TRBV9 and J usage is TRBJ2-1; TRBD2 might be the D (6 bases). This CDR3 has 15 residues. CDR1 is SGDLS and CDR2 is YYNGEE in the germline V gene. The V end lost 0 bases, the J end lost 4 bases, and 11 bases lay between the germline ends. CDR3 residues: CASSVDGGEYNEQFF. As DNA, the CDR3 is TGTGCCAGCAGCGTAGACGGGGGAGAATACAATGAGCAGTTCTTC. Based on the CDR3 plus reference TRBV9 and TRBJ2-1, the full variable domain is DSGVTQTPKHLITATGQRVTLRCSPRSGDLSVYWYQQSLDQGLQFLIQYYNGEERAKGNILERFSAQQFPDLHSELNLSSLELGDSALYFCASSVDGGEYNEQFFGPGTRLTVL.

This clonotype was seen ten or more times. For the CDR3, the DNA is TGTGCCAGCAGTGAGGGAGGGAGCTGGGTGGAGACCCAGTACTTC. It translates to CASSEGGSWVETQYF. The chain employs TRBV5-4 and TRBJ2-5; 7 positions agree with TRBD2. Germline CDR1 reads SGHNT; CDR2 reads YYREEE (reference sequence). The CDR3 has 15 residues. Trimming at V came to 5 bases and at J to 5 bases, leaving 12 bases not matched to a gene.

This clonotype was detected ten times or more. The chain has TRBV7-6 and TRBJ2-2; 8 bases match TRBD1. The CDR3 extends over 16 amino acids. With 3 bases clipped from V and 4 bases from J, the junction kept 7 bases outside the gene matches. The germline V gene has CDR1 SGHVS and CDR2 FNYEAQ. CDR3 protein: CASSFRQGIGTGELFF. The CDR3 DNA sequence: TGTGCCAGCAGCTTCAGACAGGGGATAGGCACCGGGGAGCTGTTTTTT. The variable domain in full, with the rest retrieved from reference TRBV7-6 and TRBJ2-2, is GAGVSQSPRYKVTKRGQDVALRCDPISGHVSLYWYRQALGQGPEFLTYFNYEAQQDKSGLPNDRFSAERPEGSISTLTIQRTEQRDSAMYRCASSFRQGIGTGELFFGEGSRLTVL.

This sequence joins TRBV29-1 and TRBJ1-6; the D gene is possibly TRBD1 (6 bases). This CDR3 comprises 14 residues. Germline values: CDR1 SQVTM, CDR2 ANQGSEA. V gave up 4 bases and J gave up 2 bases, with 9 bases separating them. The CDR3: CSVAKGAYNSPLHF. As DNA, the CDR3 is TGCAGCGTTGCTAAGGGGGCCTATAATTCACCCCTCCACTTT.

This clonotype appeared many times. The V gene is TRBV10-3, the J gene TRBJ2-7; D call uncertain. Trimming left V 4 bases short and J 0 bases short, with 4 bases between. Germline CDR1 reads ENHRY; CDR2 reads SYGVKD. The CDR3 covers 12 residues. The DNA for the CDR3 is TGTGCCATCAGTGTCAACTCCTACGAGCAGTACTTC. It is translated as CAISVNSYEQYF.

This clonotype was recorded at least ten times. The genes are TRBV6-5 and TRBJ2-2; D gene unclear. The CDR3 totals 14 residues. Deletions cut 2 bases from V and 4 bases from J, with 8 bases between. CDR1 is MNHEY, CDR2 SVGAGI, per germline. CDR3: CASSYGAITGELFF. Here the CDR3 DNA reads TGTGCCAGCAGTTACGGAGCCATCACCGGGGAGCTGTTTTTT.

A note on this clonotype: A much larger clonotype is one base distant, so this may be a read error. The genes are TRBV5-8 and TRBJ2-1; D is possibly TRBD1 (6 bases). The CDR3 contains 13 residues. In germline, CDR1 is SGHTS, CDR2 YDEGEE. The CDR3 DNA sequence: TGTGCCAGCAGCGTCATCAGGGGCCATGAGCAGTCCTTC. Its translation is CASSVIRGHEQSF.

This clonotype has ten or more counts. The V call is TRBV11-2, the J call TRBJ2-2; no clear D. The V end lost 6 bases, the J end lost 0 bases, and 8 bases lay between the germline ends. The V gene's germline CDR1 is SGHAT and CDR2 FQNNGV. The CDR3 totals 14 residues. CDR3 sequence: CASSLGTNTGELFF. DNA of the CDR3: TGTGCCAGCAGTTTGGGGACGAACACCGGGGAGCTGTTTTTT. The whole variable domain, remainder taken from reference TRBV11-2 and TRBJ2-2, is EAGVAQSPRYKIIEKRQSVAFWCNPISGHATLYWYQQILGQGPKLLIQFQNNGVVDDSQLPKDRFSAERLKGVDSTLKIQPAKLEDSAVYLCASSLGTNTGELFFGEGSRLTVL.

This clonotype was counted ten times or more. This rearrangement joins TRBV19 to TRBJ1-6, with D perhaps matching TRBD1 (6 bases). The CDR3 contains 17 residues. With 5 bases removed from V and 6 bases from J, the gap between germline ends came to 20 bases. Germline V gene data show CDR1 as LNHDA and CDR2 as SQIVND (reference sequence). CDR3 in amino acids: CASSEGVLPVGNSPLHF. The DNA of the CDR3 is TGTGCCAGTAGTGAGGGGGTTTTACCGGTCGGTAATTCACCCCTCCACTTT. Full variable domain (rest looked up from reference TRBV19 and TRBJ1-6): DGGITQSPKYLFRKEGQNVTLSCEQNLNHDAMYWYRQDPGQGLRLIYYSQIVNDFQKGDIAEGYSVSREKKESFPLTVTSAQKNPTAFYLCASSEGVLPVGNSPLHFGNGTRLTVT.